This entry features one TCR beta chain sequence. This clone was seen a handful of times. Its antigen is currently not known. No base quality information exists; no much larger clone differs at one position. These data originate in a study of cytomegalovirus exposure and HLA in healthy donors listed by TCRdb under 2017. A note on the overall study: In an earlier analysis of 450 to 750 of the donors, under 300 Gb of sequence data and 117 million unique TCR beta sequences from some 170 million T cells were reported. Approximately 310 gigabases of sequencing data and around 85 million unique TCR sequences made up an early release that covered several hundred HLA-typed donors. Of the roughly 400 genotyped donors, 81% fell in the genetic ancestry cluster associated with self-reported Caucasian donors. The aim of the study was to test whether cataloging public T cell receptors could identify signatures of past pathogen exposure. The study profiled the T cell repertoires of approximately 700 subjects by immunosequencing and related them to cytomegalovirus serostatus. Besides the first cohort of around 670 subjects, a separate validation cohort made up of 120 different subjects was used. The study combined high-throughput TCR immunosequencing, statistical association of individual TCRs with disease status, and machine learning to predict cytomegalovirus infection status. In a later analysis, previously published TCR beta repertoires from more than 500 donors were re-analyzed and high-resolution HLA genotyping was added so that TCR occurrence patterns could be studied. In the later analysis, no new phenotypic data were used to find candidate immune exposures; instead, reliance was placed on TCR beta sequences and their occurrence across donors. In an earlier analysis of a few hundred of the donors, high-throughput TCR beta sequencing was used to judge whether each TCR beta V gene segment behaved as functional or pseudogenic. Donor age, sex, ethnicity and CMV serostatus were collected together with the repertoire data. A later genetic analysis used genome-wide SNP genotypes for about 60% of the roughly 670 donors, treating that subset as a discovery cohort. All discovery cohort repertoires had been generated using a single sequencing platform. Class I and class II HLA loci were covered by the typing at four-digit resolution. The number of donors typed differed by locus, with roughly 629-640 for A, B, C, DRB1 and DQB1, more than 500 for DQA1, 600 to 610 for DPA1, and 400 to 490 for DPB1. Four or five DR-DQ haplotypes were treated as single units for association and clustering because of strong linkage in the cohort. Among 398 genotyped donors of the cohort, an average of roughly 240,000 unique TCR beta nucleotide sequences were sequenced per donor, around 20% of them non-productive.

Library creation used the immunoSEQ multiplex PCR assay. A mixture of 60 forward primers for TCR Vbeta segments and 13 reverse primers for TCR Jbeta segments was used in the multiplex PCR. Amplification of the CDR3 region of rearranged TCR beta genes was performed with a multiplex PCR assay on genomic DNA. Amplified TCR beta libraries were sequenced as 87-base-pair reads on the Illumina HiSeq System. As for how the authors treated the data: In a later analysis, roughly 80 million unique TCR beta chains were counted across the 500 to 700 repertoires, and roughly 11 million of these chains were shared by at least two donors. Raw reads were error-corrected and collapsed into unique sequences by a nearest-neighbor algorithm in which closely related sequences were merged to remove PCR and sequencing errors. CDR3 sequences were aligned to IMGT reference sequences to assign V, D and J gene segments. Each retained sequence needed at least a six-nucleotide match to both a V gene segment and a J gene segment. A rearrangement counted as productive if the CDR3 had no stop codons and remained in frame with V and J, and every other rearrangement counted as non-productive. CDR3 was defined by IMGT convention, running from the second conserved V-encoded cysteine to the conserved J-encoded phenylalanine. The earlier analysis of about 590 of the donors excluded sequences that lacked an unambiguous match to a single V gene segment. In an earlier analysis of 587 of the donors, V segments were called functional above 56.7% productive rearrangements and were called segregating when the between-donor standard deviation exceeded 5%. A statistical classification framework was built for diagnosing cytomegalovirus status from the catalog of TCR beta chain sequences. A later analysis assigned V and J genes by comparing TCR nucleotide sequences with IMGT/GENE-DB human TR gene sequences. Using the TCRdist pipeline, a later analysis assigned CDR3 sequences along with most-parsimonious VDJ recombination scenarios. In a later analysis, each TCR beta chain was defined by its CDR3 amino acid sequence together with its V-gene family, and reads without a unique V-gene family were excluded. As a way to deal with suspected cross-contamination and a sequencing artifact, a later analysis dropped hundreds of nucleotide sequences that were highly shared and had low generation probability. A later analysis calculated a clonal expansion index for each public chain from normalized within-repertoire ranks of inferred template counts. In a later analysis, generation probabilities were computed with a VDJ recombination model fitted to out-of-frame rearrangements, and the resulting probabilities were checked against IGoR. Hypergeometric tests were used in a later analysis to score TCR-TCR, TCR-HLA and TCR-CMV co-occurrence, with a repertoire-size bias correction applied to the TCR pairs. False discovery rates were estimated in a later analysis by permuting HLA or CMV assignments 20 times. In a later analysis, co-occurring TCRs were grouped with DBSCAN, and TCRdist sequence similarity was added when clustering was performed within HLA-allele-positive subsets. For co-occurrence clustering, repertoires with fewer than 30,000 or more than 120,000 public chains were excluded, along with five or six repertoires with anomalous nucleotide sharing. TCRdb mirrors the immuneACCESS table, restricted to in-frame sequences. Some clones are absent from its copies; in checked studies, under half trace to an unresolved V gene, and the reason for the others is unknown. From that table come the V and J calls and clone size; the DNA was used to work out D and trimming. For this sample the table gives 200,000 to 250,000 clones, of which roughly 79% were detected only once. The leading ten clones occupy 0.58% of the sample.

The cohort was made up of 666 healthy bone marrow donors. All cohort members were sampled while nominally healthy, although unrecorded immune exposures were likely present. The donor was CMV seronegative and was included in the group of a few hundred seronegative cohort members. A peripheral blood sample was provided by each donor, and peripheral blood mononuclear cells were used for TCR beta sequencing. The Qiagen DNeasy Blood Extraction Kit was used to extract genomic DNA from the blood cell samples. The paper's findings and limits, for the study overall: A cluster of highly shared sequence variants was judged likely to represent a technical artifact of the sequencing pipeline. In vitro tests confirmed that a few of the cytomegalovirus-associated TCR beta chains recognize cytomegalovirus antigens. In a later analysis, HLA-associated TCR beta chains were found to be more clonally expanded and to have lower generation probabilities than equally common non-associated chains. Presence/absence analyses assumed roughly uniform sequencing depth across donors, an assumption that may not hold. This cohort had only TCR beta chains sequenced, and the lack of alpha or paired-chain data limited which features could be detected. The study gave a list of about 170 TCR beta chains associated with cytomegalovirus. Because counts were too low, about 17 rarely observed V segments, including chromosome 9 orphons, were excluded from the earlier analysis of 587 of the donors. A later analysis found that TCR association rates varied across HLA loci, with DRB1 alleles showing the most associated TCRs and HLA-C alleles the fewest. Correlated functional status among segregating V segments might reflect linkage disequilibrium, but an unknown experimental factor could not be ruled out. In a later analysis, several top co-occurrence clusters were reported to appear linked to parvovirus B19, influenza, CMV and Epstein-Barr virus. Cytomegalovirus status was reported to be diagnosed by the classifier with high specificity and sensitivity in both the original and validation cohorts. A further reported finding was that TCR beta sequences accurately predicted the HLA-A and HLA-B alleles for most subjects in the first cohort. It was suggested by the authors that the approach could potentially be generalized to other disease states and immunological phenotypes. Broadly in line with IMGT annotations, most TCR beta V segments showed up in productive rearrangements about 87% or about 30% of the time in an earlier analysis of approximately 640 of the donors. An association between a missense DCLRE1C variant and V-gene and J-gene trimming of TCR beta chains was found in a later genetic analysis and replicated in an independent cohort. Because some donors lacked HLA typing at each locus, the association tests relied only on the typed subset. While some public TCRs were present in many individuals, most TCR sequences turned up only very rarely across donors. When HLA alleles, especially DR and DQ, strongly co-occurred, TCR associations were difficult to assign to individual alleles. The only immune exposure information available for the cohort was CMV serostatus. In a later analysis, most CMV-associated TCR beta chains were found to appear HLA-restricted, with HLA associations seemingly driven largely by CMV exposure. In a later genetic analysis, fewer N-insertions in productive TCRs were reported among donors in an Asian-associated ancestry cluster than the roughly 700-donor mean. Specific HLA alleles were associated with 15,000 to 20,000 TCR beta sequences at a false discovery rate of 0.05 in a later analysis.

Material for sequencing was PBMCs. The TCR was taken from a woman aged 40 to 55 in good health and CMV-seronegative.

The DNA sequence follows: TGCGCCAGCAGCCCTACAGGGGACACTGAAGCTTTCTTT. Its translation is CASSPTGDTEAFF. The V gene is TRBV5-1 and the J gene is TRBJ1-1; 7 central bases correspond to TRBD1. Looking up the germline V gene yields CDR1 SGHRS and CDR2 YFSETQ. The CDR3 numbers 13 residues from cysteine through phenylalanine. Only the CDR3 region is kept as DNA, spanning 39 bases read in frame from base 1. The V end gives up 4 bases and the J end 3 bases, leaving 3 bases in the junction not matched to a gene.